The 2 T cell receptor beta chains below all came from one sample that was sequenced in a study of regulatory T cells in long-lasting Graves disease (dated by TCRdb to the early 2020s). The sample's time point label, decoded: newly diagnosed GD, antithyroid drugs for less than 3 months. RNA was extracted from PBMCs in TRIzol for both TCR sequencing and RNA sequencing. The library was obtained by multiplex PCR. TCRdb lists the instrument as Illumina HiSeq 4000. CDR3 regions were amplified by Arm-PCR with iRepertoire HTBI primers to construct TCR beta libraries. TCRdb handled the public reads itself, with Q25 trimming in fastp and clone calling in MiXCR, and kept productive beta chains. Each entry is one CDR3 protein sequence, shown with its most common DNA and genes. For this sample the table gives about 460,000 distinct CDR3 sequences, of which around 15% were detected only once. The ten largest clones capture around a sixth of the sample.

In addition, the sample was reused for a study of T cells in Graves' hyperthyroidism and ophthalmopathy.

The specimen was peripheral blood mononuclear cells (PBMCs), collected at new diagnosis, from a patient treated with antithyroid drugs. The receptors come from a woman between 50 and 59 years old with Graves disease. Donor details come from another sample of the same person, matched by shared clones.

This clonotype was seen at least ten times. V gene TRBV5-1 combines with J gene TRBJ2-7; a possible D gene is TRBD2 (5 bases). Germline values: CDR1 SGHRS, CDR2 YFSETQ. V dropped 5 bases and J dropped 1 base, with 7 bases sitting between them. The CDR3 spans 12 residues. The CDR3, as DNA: TGCGCCAGCAGGAGGGAATCCTACGAGCAGTACTTC. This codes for CASRRESYEQYF.

CDR3 nucleotide sequence: TGTGCCAGCAGCTGGTCAGCGGGAGGGCCCGGGGGGGAGCAGTTCTTC. This encodes CASSWSAGGPGGEQFF. This rearrangement joins TRBV7-9 to TRBJ2-1, with 10 bases lining up with TRBD2. V shed 4 bases, J shed 10 bases, and the junction held 13 bases outside the gene matches. Looked up from germline, CDR1 is SEHNR and CDR2 is FQNEAQ (reference sequence). CDR3 length: 16 amino acids.